A selection of T cell receptor beta chains follows, all from one sample in a study of siplizumab effects on memory and regulatory T cells. Produced via immunoSEQ multiplex PCR; TCRdb's table is partial and in-frame only. The table records about 100,000 clones, 75% to 95% of them present only once. Sequencing was performed on CD4+ T cells sorted from blood. These receptors all come from a human donor in good health. CDR3s include the opening cysteine and the closing phenylalanine or tryptophan. The D gene is left open where the match is weak. Size tells how often a clone was seen (once, few, many) or the class of an expanded clone, and some rows leave it out.

size: few
D: NA
V: TRBV5-1
J: TRBJ2-3
CDR3: CASSLEDTQYF
DNA: TGCGCCAGCAGCTTGGAAGATACGCAGTATTTT

size: NA
D: TRBD1
V: TRBV30
J: TRBJ1-6
CDR3: CASSGTAPSPLHF
DNA: TGTGCCTCCTCCGGGACAGCGCCTTCACCCCTCCACTTT

size: NA
D: NA
V: TRBV2
J: TRBJ2-7
CDR3: CASQDPPGKSYEQYF
DNA: TGTGCCAGCCAAGACCCCCCGGGGAAATCCTACGAGCAGTACTTC

size: NA
D: TRBD1
V: TRBV5-5
J: TRBJ1-1
CDR3: CASSLESGTGAFF
DNA: TGTGCCAGCAGCTTGGAATCTGGGACAGGCGCTTTCTTT

size: once
D: TRBD1
V: TRBV6-5
J: TRBJ2-2
CDR3: CASTPPQGDTGELFF
DNA: TGTGCCAGCACCCCGCCCCAGGGGGACACCGGGGAGCTGTTTTTT

size: NA
D: NA
V: TRBV4-1
J: TRBJ1-5
CDR3: CASSQRDANQPQHF
DNA: TGCGCCAGCAGCCAACGGGATGCCAATCAGCCCCAGCATTTT

size: NA
D: TRBD2
V: TRBV19
J: TRBJ2-1
CDR3: CASSSPRTGGAYNEQFF
DNA: TGTGCCAGTAGTAGCCCTCGGACCGGGGGGGCCTACAATGAGCAGTTCTTC

size: NA
D: TRBD1
V: TRBV7-9
J: TRBJ1-2
CDR3: CASSLVGTGGFNYGYTF
DNA: TGTGCCAGCAGCTTAGTAGGGACAGGGGGCTTCAACTATGGCTACACCTTC

size: few
D: NA
V: TRBV15
J: TRBJ1-3
CDR3: CATSSDLGTRSGNTIYF
DNA: TGTGCCACCAGCAGCGACCTCGGGACTCGCTCTGGAAACACCATATATTTT

size: NA
D: TRBD1
V: TRBV19
J: TRBJ1-5
CDR3: CASSTDRVRLSGNQPQHF
DNA: TGTGCCAGTAGTACAGACAGGGTACGGCTTAGCGGCAATCAGCCCCAGCATTTT

size: NA
D: TRBD1
V: TRBV19
J: TRBJ1-1
CDR3: CASSTYRGNAEAFF
DNA: TGTGCCAGTAGTACCTACAGGGGAAATGCTGAAGCTTTCTTT

size: NA
D: NA
V: TRBV6-6
J: TRBJ2-7
CDR3: CASRGAVYEQYF
DNA: TGTGCCAGCAGGGGGGCGGTATACGAGCAGTACTTC

size: once
D: NA
V: TRBV5-8
J: TRBJ1-2
CDR3: CASSFLGQENYGYTF
DNA: TGTGCCAGCAGCTTCCTGGGGCAGGAAAACTATGGCTACACCTTC

size: once
D: TRBD1
V: TRBV4-2
J: TRBJ2-7
CDR3: CASSRDRDQDEQYF
DNA: TGTGCCAGCAGCAGGGACAGGGACCAGGACGAGCAGTACTTC

size: NA
D: NA
V: TRBV13
J: TRBJ2-7
CDR3: CASSLRRVNYEQYF
DNA: TGTGCCAGCAGCTTACGTCGGGTGAACTACGAGCAGTACTTC

size: NA
D: NA
V: TRBV6-4
J: TRBJ1-2
CDR3: CASSGPDSRGYTF
DNA: TGTGCCAGCAGTGGCCCGGACAGTCGGGGCTACACCTTC

size: NA
D: NA
V: TRBV5-4
J: TRBJ1-3
CDR3: CASSLEDMGNTIYF
DNA: TGTGCCAGCAGCTTGGAGGACATGGGAAACACCATATATTTT

size: NA
D: TRBD2
V: TRBV11-3
J: TRBJ2-5
CDR3: CASSPWTSGGKETQYF
DNA: TGTGCCAGCAGCCCCTGGACTAGCGGGGGGAAGGAGACCCAGTACTTC

size: few
D: NA
V: TRBV27
J: TRBJ1-1
CDR3: CASSSAGTEAFF
DNA: TGTGCCAGCAGTTCGGCGGGCACTGAAGCTTTCTTT

size: NA
D: TRBD2
V: TRBV7-9
J: TRBJ2-5
CDR3: CASSLLTLAGIFQETQYF
DNA: TGTGCCAGCAGCTTATTGACACTAGCGGGGATCTTCCAAGAGACCCAGTACTTC

size: NA
D: TRBD2
V: TRBV5-1
J: TRBJ2-1
CDR3: CASSLVPGSGGSYNEQFF
DNA: TGCGCCAGCAGCTTGGTACCTGGTAGCGGGGGCTCCTACAATGAGCAGTTCTTC

size: NA
D: NA
V: TRBV28
J: TRBJ2-2
CDR3: CASSLGGANTGELFF
DNA: TGTGCCAGCAGTTTGGGGGGCGCGAACACCGGGGAGCTGTTTTTT

size: NA
D: NA
V: TRBV28
J: TRBJ1-4
CDR3: CASSLGGALEKLFF
DNA: TGTGCCAGCAGTTTGGGGGGGGCGCTTGAAAAACTGTTTTTT

size: NA
D: NA
V: TRBV5-4
J: TRBJ2-7
CDR3: CASSAGPYEQYF
DNA: TGTGCCAGCAGCGCGGGGCCCTACGAGCAGTACTTC

size: NA
D: TRBD1
V: TRBV12-5
J: TRBJ1-6
CDR3: CASGRGTGVNNSPLHF
DNA: TGTGCTAGTGGCCGAGGGACAGGGGTAAATAATTCACCCCTCCACTTT

size: NA
D: TRBD2
V: TRBV30
J: TRBJ2-3
CDR3: CAWSLRGGFTDTQYF
DNA: TGTGCCTGGAGTCTGCGGGGGGGTTTCACAGATACGCAGTATTTT

size: NA
D: TRBD2
V: TRBV7-2
J: TRBJ2-5
CDR3: CASSLARVAGQGIGQETQYF
DNA: TGTGCCAGCAGCTTAGCGAGGGTAGCGGGTCAGGGCATAGGGCAAGAGACCCAGTACTTC

size: NA
D: NA
V: TRBV7-3
J: TRBJ2-1
CDR3: CASSLGEALYNEQFF
DNA: TGTGCCAGCAGCTTAGGAGAAGCTCTCTACAATGAGCAGTTCTTC

size: NA
D: NA
V: TRBV18
J: TRBJ1-5
CDR3: CASSPSDQPQHF
DNA: TGTGCCAGCTCACCAAGTGATCAGCCCCAGCATTTT

size: NA
D: TRBD2
V: TRBV7-2
J: TRBJ2-1
CDR3: CASSSKTSGDNEQFF
DNA: TGTGCCAGCAGCTCGAAGACTAGCGGGGACAATGAGCAGTTCTTC

size: NA
D: TRBD2
V: TRBV6-5
J: TRBJ2-2
CDR3: CASSYSLAAGELFF
DNA: TGTGCCAGCAGTTACTCCCTAGCGGCCGGGGAGCTGTTTTTT

size: NA
D: NA
V: TRBV10-3
J: TRBJ1-6
CDR3: CAISEGGNSPLHF
DNA: TGTGCCATCAGTGAGGGAGGGAATTCACCCCTCCACTTT

size: NA
D: NA
V: TRBV7-3
J: TRBJ1-1
CDR3: CASSLGGQTNTEAFF
DNA: TGTGCCAGCAGCTTAGGCGGACAAACGAACACTGAAGCTTTCTTT

size: NA
D: TRBD1
V: TRBV15
J: TRBJ1-2
CDR3: CATSRATGGPLGYGYTF
DNA: TGTGCCACCAGCAGGGCCACAGGGGGCCCGCTAGGCTATGGCTACACCTTC

size: NA
D: NA
V: TRBV7-9
J: TRBJ1-5
CDR3: CASSLDFFGNQPQHF
DNA: TGTGCCAGCAGCTTAGATTTTTTTGGCAATCAGCCCCAGCATTTT

size: NA
D: TRBD1
V: TRBV6-1
J: TRBJ2-5
CDR3: CASSESISGTGKETQYF
DNA: TGTGCCAGCAGTGAATCCATCTCCGGGACAGGGAAAGAGACCCAGTACTTC

size: NA
D: NA
V: TRBV19
J: TRBJ2-3
CDR3: CASRDLGARSTDTQYF
DNA: TGTGCCAGTAGAGACTTAGGGGCCCGAAGCACAGATACGCAGTATTTT

size: NA
D: NA
V: TRBV18
J: TRBJ1-5
CDR3: CASSPDSYSPQHF
DNA: TGTGCCAGCTCACCGGACAGCTATTCGCCCCAGCATTTT

size: once
D: NA
V: TRBV9
J: TRBJ1-2
CDR3: CASSVEQGGYGYTF
DNA: TGTGCCAGCAGCGTAGAACAGGGAGGCTATGGCTACACCTTC

size: NA
D: NA
V: TRBV18
J: TRBJ1-5
CDR3: CASSPMGGLNQPQHF
DNA: TGTGCCAGCTCCCCAATGGGGGGGCTCAATCAGCCCCAGCATTTT

size: NA
D: NA
V: TRBV5-1
J: TRBJ1-5
CDR3: CASSLGGAESNQPQHF
DNA: TGCGCCAGCAGCTTAGGGGGGGCAGAGAGCAATCAGCCCCAGCATTTT

size: NA
D: NA
V: TRBV10-3
J: TRBJ1-1
CDR3: CAISDGGLENTEAFF
DNA: TGTGCCATCAGTGATGGGGGATTGGAGAACACTGAAGCTTTCTTT